This is a list of T cell receptor beta chains from one sample in a study of vaccination effects on CD4 cells after COVID-19. The method was immunoSEQ multiplex PCR; TCRdb's version includes in-frame clones alone and lacks a portion of them. The sample holds 40,000 to 55,000 clones, 76% seen once. Their recognized antigens are unknown. Sequenced material: CD4+ T cells from PBMCs cultured without peptide, taken after COVID-19 vaccination. The receptors shown here come from a human donor who had a prior SARS-CoV-2 infection. Each CDR3 is given with its conserved first and last residue. D genes are given only for firm matches. Clone size is stated in some rows and not others, as once, few, many or a class when expanded.

size: NA
D: TRBD2
J: TRBJ2-1
length: 15
V: TRBV18
DNA: TGTGCCAGCTCACCCCTAGCGGGAGGTAGTTCAGAGCAGTTCTTC
CDR3: CASSPLAGGSSEQFF

size: NA
D: NA
J: TRBJ2-1
length: 14
V: TRBV4-2
DNA: TGTGCCAGCAGCCAAGACGTCGGTGGTCTTGAGCAGTTCTTC
CDR3: CASSQDVGGLEQFF

size: once
D: TRBD1
J: TRBJ1-1
length: 15
V: TRBV15
DNA: TGTGCCACCAGCAGCCAAGGACAGGGTGTCACTGAAGCTTTCTTT
CDR3: CATSSQGQGVTEAFF

size: NA
D: NA
J: TRBJ2-7
length: 11
V: TRBV24-1
DNA: TGTGCCACCTTAACGGATTACGAGCAGTACTTC
CDR3: CATLTDYEQYF

size: NA
D: NA
J: TRBJ1-5
length: 14
V: TRBV19
DNA: TGTGCCAGTAGTATAGGGGAGCTTGATCTGCCCCAGCATTTT
CDR3: CASSIGELDLPQHF

size: NA
D: NA
J: TRBJ1-5
length: 15
V: TRBV5-4
DNA: TGTGCCAGCAGCTTGGGGGGTCAGACAGCACAGCCCCAGCATTTT
CDR3: CASSLGGQTAQPQHF

size: NA
D: TRBD1
J: TRBJ2-7
length: 15
V: TRBV3-1/TRBV3-2
DNA: TGTGCCAGCAGCCAAGTGGGAGGACAGGGCTACGAGCAGTACTTC
CDR3: CASSQVGGQGYEQYF

size: few
D: NA
J: TRBJ1-3
length: 14
V: TRBV19
DNA: TGTGCCAGTACGGACCGGGGCTCTGGAAACACCATATATTTT
CDR3: CASTDRGSGNTIYF

size: NA
D: NA
J: TRBJ1-2
length: 13
V: TRBV12-3/TRBV12-4
DNA: TGTGCCAGCACCAGAGGACCTAACTATGGCTACACCTTC
CDR3: CASTRGPNYGYTF

size: NA
D: NA
J: TRBJ1-6
length: 13
V: TRBV5-6
DNA: TGTGCCAGCAGCTTTGAGGAGTATTCACCCCTCCACTTT
CDR3: CASSFEEYSPLHF

size: NA
D: TRBD1
J: TRBJ2-7
length: 15
V: TRBV4-2
DNA: TGTGCCAGCAGCCAAGACAGGGACAGGGACTACGAGCAGTACTTC
CDR3: CASSQDRDRDYEQYF

size: NA
D: NA
J: TRBJ2-7
length: 13
V: TRBV5-1
DNA: TGCGCCAGCAGCTTGGGTAACTCCTACGAGCAGTACTTC
CDR3: CASSLGNSYEQYF

size: NA
D: NA
J: TRBJ2-7
length: 13
V: TRBV6-5
DNA: TGTGCCAGCAGTTACTCGGCGCTCGTCGAGCAGTACTTC
CDR3: CASSYSALVEQYF

size: NA
D: NA
J: TRBJ1-5
length: 14
V: TRBV6-2/TRBV6-3
DNA: TGTGCCAGCAGTCCCGACGGTAGGAATCAGCCCCAGCATTTT
CDR3: CASSPDGRNQPQHF

size: NA
D: NA
J: TRBJ2-7
length: 14
V: TRBV15
DNA: TGTGCCACCAGCAGAGATCGGCCAGCTTACGAGCAGTACTTC
CDR3: CATSRDRPAYEQYF

size: NA
D: TRBD2
J: TRBJ2-2
length: 17
V: TRBV24-1
DNA: TGTGCCACCAGTGATTTTTCGGGACTAGCGGGCACCGGGGAGCTGTTTTTT
CDR3: CATSDFSGLAGTGELFF

size: NA
D: NA
J: TRBJ1-1
length: 14
V: TRBV7-2
DNA: TGTGCCAGCAGCTTAGTCTTTCGTGACACTGAAGCTTTCTTT
CDR3: CASSLVFRDTEAFF

size: NA
D: TRBD2
J: TRBJ2-2
length: 13
V: TRBV7-7
DNA: TGTGCTAGCGGGAATGGTGGGACCGGGGAGCTGTTTTTT
CDR3: CASGNGGTGELFF

size: NA
D: TRBD2
J: TRBJ2-3
length: 17
V: TRBV6-2/TRBV6-3
DNA: TGTGCCAGCAGCTCCGAACTAGCGGGAGGGGGAACAGATACGCAGTATTTT
CDR3: CASSSELAGGGTDTQYF

size: NA
D: NA
J: TRBJ2-2
length: 13
V: TRBV13
DNA: TGTGCCAGCAGCCGGACGTCCGGGGCGGAGCTGTTTTTT
CDR3: CASSRTSGAELFF

size: NA
D: TRBD2
J: TRBJ2-5
length: 14
V: TRBV15
DNA: TGTGCCACCCGGCCCGGGAGGGCCTTGGAGACCCAGTACTTC
CDR3: CATRPGRALETQYF

size: NA
D: TRBD1
J: TRBJ1-5
length: 15
V: TRBV6-5
DNA: TGTGCCAGCAGTCCGGGACAGGCCTCTCAGGGGCCCCAGCATTTT
CDR3: CASSPGQASQGPQHF